A selection of T cell receptor beta chains follows, all from one sample in a study of identical twins. TCRdb used MiXCR to reprocess the 5' RACE reads, holding one entry per CDR3 protein. Of roughly 1.6 million distinct CDR3 sequences listed, under 35% are singletons. The specimen was cord blood. The receptors originated from a newborn girl in good health. CDR3s include the opening cysteine and the closing phenylalanine or tryptophan. D genes are given only for firm matches. For some rows the clone size is stated as once, few or many, or as a class when expanded; others skip it.

d_call	clone_size	v_call	j_call	cdr3_nt	cdr3_aa
.	many	TRBV4-2	TRBJ2-3	TGTGCCAGCAGCCAAGGTGTTGCTAGCACAGATACGCAGTATTTT	CASSQGVASTDTQYF
TRBD2	.	TRBV5-1	TRBJ2-7	TGCGCCAGCAGCCCCGGGACTAGTGTATACAATGAGCAGTACTTC	CASSPGTSVYNEQYF
.	many	TRBV7-2	TRBJ2-3	TGTGCCAGCAGCTTCACTAGACCAGATACGCAGTATTTT	CASSFTRPDTQYF
TRBD2	few	TRBV20-1	TRBJ2-7	TGCAGTGCTAGGCAGACTAGCTCAACCTACGAGCAGTACTTC	CSARQTSSTYEQYF
.	many	TRBV28	TRBJ2-7	TGTGCCAGCAGCAAACGGACTGGCAGGCACGAGCAGTACTTC	CASSKRTGRHEQYF
.	.	TRBV10-3	TRBJ2-5	TGTGCCATCAGTGGTTCTAAAGACAATGAGCAGTACTTC	CAISGSKDNEQYF
TRBD1	.	TRBV14	TRBJ1-2	TGTGCCAGCAGCCAGCAACAGGGGGGCTATGGCTACACCTTC	CASSQQQGGYGYTF
.	few	TRBV5-1	TRBJ2-3	TGCGCCAGCAGCTTGGCGAGGGGAATTTTTAGCACAGATACGCAGTATTTT	CASSLARGIFSTDTQYF
.	.	TRBV3-1	TRBJ2-5	TGTGCCAGCAGCCAAGATCGACATATGAGGACCCAGTACTTC	CASSQDRHMRTQYF
.	.	TRBV5-1	TRBJ1-5	TGCGCCAGCAGCTTCAAGGCGATTGATTGGGATCAGCCCCAGCATTTT	CASSFKAIDWDQPQHF
.	.	TRBV27	TRBJ1-4	TGTGCCAGCAGGGGGGGACCGGCAACTAATGAAAAACTGTTTTTT	CASRGGPATNEKLFF
.	.	TRBV20-1	TRBJ1-1	TGCAGTGTGGCGGGGCGGACTGAAGCTTTCTTT	CSVAGRTEAFF
TRBD1	.	TRBV9	TRBJ2-7	TGTGCCAGCAGCAAAGGACAGGGGGGCGATGAGCAGTACTTC	CASSKGQGGDEQYF
TRBD2	.	TRBV5-1	TRBJ2-7	TGCGCCAGCAGCTTGGTAGGGACTAGCTCCTACAATGAGCAGTACTTC	CASSLVGTSSYNEQYF
.	few	TRBV20-1	TRBJ2-3	TGCAGTGATCAACGTGGCTTCCGCACAGATACGCAGTATTTT	CSDQRGFRTDTQYF
.	.	TRBV12-3/TRBV12-4	TRBJ2-1	TGTGCCAGCAGTTTAGGCATCTCCTACGAGCAGTTCTTC	CASSLGISYEQFF
TRBD2	few	TRBV3-1	TRBJ2-1	TGTGCCAGCAGCCAAGATGGGACTAGCGGGATCAATGAGCAGTTCTTC	CASSQDGTSGINEQFF
.	.	TRBV7-9	TRBJ1-5	TGTGCCAGCAGCCGCGATGCTGATCAGCCCCAGCATTTT	CASSRDADQPQHF
TRBD2	.	TRBV3-1	TRBJ2-1	TGTGCCAGCAGCCAAGGAGCGGGAGAAGGGTACAATGGGCAGTTCTTC	CASSQGAGEGYNGQFF
.	.	TRBV20-1	TRBJ2-3	TGCAGTGCTAGAAGCGGCAGAGATACGCAGTATTTT	CSARSGRDTQYF
TRBD2	few	TRBV7-9	TRBJ2-7	TGTGCCAGCAGCCCCCGGACTAGCGGGAGCGAGCAGTACTTC	CASSPRTSGSEQYF
.	many	TRBV7-9	TRBJ1-5	TGTGCCAGCAGCTTAGCATATAGCAATCAGCCCCAGCATTTT	CASSLAYSNQPQHF
TRBD1	.	TRBV5-1	TRBJ1-4	TGCGCCAGCAGCTTGAACGGACAGGGCACTAATGAAAAACTGTTTTTT	CASSLNGQGTNEKLFF
TRBD2	.	TRBV13	TRBJ2-3	TGTGCCAGCAGCTTAGGCCCCGGACTAGCGGGCTCTAGCACAGATACGCAGTATTTT	CASSLGPGLAGSSTDTQYF
TRBD1	.	TRBV20-1	TRBJ1-1	TGCAGTGCCCCCAGGGGGCGAGGCACTGAAGCTTTCTTT	CSAPRGRGTEAFF
.	few	TRBV5-1	TRBJ2-3	TGCGCCAGCACCGGGCGGGATACGCAGTATTTT	CASTGRDTQYF
.	.	TRBV4-2	TRBJ1-1	TGTGCCAGCAGCCAAGAACGAGGAGGGGAAACTGAAGCTTTCTTT	CASSQERGGETEAFF
.	.	TRBV7-2	TRBJ2-5	TGTGCCAGCAGCTTACGGAAGGAAGAGACCCAGTACTTC	CASSLRKEETQYF
.	few	TRBV5-1	TRBJ1-6	TGCGCCAGCAGCTTCACAGTCTATAATTCACCCCTCCACTTT	CASSFTVYNSPLHF
TRBD1	.	TRBV10-2	TRBJ1-1	TGCGCCAGCAGTGAGATAGGGGACAGGGCCATGAACACTGAAGCTTTCTTT	CASSEIGDRAMNTEAFF
.	few	TRBV7-9	TRBJ2-1	TGTGCCAGCAGTTCCCGTCACGGGCCCTACAATGAGCAGTTCTTC	CASSSRHGPYNEQFF
.	few	TRBV18	TRBJ2-3	TGTGCCAGCTCACTTAACGTGGCCCAACTAGATACGCAGTATTTT	CASSLNVAQLDTQYF
.	many	TRBV6-6	TRBJ2-5	TGTGCCAGCAGCTCCCCGCGGGGGCTTGAGACCCAGTACTTC	CASSSPRGLETQYF
TRBD2	.	TRBV3-1	TRBJ2-1	TGTGCCAGCAGCCAAGATTCAATCGGACTAGCGGGGGTACAAGAGACCCAGTTCTTC	CASSQDSIGLAGVQETQFF
TRBD2	.	TRBV5-5	TRBJ2-7	TGTGCCAGCAGCTTGTGGCCGGGACTAGCGGCCTCCTACGAGCAGTACTTC	CASSLWPGLAASYEQYF
TRBD2	few	TRBV20-1	TRBJ2-1	TGCAGTGCTACCATTTTGGGACTAGCGGGAGCCTCCTACAATGAGCAGTTCTTC	CSATILGLAGASYNEQFF
.	.	TRBV6-5	TRBJ2-5	TGTGCCAGCAGTTACTCGGGTATCGGACACATCCTGTACCAAGAGATCCAGTACTTC	CASSYSGIGHILYQEIQYF
TRBD1	.	TRBV9	TRBJ2-3	TGTGCCAGCAGCGTAGGACAGGGGAGTGCAGATACGCAGTATTTT	CASSVGQGSADTQYF
TRBD2	.	TRBV27	TRBJ2-7	TGTGCCAGCAGTTTAACAGGAAGCACCCCGTTCCCGACTAGCGGGAGGGTACAGTACTTC	CASSLTGSTPFPTSGRVQYF
TRBD1	few	TRBV11-2	TRBJ1-1	TGTGCCAGCAGCTCAACCAGGGGGCGGTCGACTGAAGCTTTCTTT	CASSSTRGRSTEAFF
.	.	TRBV5-8	TRBJ1-4	TGTGCCAGCAGTTCTGGAACCCGTGGACAGAATGAAAAACTGTTTTTT	CASSSGTRGQNEKLFF
.	.	TRBV20-1	TRBJ1-2	TGCAGTGCTAGAGGACCTTTGTTGGGGAATGGCTACACCTTC	CSARGPLLGNGYTF
.	.	TRBV27	TRBJ2-7	TGTGCCAGCAGTTTAGACGACTCGAGTGAGCAGTACTTC	CASSLDDSSEQYF
.	few	TRBV14	TRBJ2-7	TGTGCCAGCAGCCAGGAGGCTTTTTACGAGCAGTACTTC	CASSQEAFYEQYF
.	few	TRBV27	TRBJ2-3	TGTGCCAGCAGTTTTAGGCCCGTAAGCACAGATACGCAGTATTTT	CASSFRPVSTDTQYF
TRBD2	few	TRBV5-1	TRBJ2-1	TGCGCCAGCAGCCCCCAGACTAGCGGGAGTGTGGGTGAGCAGTTCTTC	CASSPQTSGSVGEQFF
TRBD1	few	TRBV12-5	TRBJ2-3	TGTGCTAGTGGTTTGGGACAGGGGTTCAATACGCAGTATTTT	CASGLGQGFNTQYF
TRBD2	few	TRBV9	TRBJ2-3	TGTGCCAGCAGCAGACTAGCGGGGGACTCCACAGATACGCAGTATTTT	CASSRLAGDSTDTQYF
TRBD2	.	TRBV10-3	TRBJ2-7	TGTGCCATCAGTCCCGCCGGGACTAGCGGGTCCTACGAGCAGTACTTC	CAISPAGTSGSYEQYF
.	.	TRBV6-2/TRBV6-3	TRBJ2-4	TGTGCCAGCACGGACGCCAGGAACATTCAGTACTTC	CASTDARNIQYF
.	.	TRBV7-9	TRBJ2-1	TGTGCCAGCAGCTTACGCAGGGTCGGAAATGAGCAGTTCTTC	CASSLRRVGNEQFF
.	.	TRBV10-3	TRBJ1-6	TGTGCCATCAGTGAGTCGATGACCCTTCGGACCGGTAATTCACCCCTCCACTTT	CAISESMTLRTGNSPLHF
.	.	TRBV5-1	TRBJ1-2	TGCGCCAGCAGCTTCAGGGAAGCATATGGCTACACCTTC	CASSFREAYGYTF
TRBD2	.	TRBV18	TRBJ2-7	TGTGCCAGCTCACATTCGGGACTAGCGGTCACTCACTCCTACAATGAGCAGTACTTC	CASSHSGLAVTHSYNEQYF
TRBD2	.	TRBV12-3/TRBV12-4	TRBJ2-3	TGTGCCAGCATCACTCGGAAGTTAATCCCTAGCGGGTATACAGATACGCAGTATTTT	CASITRKLIPSGYTDTQYF
.	.	TRBV21-1	TRBJ1-6	TGTGCCAGCAGGAGACTGGCGGGTTCACCCCTCCACTTT	CASRRLAGSPLHF
.	.	TRBV20-1	TRBJ2-7	TGCAGTGCTAGCCCAACTTTGAGGGGCTACGAGCAGTACTTC	CSASPTLRGYEQYF